This TCR beta chain is drawn from a study of Ad26.COV2.S vaccination and SARS-CoV-2 variants. Study-level findings and limits: Reported findings describe substantial breadth in spike-specific CD8+ and CD4+ T cell responses following vaccination. Estimates derived from TCR breadth and depth analyses may have underestimated total T cell responses.

J was trimmed by 7 bases and V by 10 bases; bases with no gene match: 6. Germline CDR1 MDHEN, CDR2 SYDVKM. This CDR3 is built from 14 residues. With respect to this clone: The antigen remains undetermined.

Assay used: immunoSEQ multiplex PCR; TCRdb lists only in-frame clones, some missing. Among about 94,000 clones listed, 82% were seen once. The J gene is TRBJ2-2, the V gene TRBV28, with 13 bases aligning to TRBD2. The sequencing used peripheral blood, collected after recovery from COVID-19. This sequence originates from a human donor who had recovered from COVID-19. The CDR3 protein is CATRTSGSGGELFF. The CDR3 DNA reads TGTGCCACGCGGACTAGCGGGAGCGGCGGGGAGCTGTTTTTT.